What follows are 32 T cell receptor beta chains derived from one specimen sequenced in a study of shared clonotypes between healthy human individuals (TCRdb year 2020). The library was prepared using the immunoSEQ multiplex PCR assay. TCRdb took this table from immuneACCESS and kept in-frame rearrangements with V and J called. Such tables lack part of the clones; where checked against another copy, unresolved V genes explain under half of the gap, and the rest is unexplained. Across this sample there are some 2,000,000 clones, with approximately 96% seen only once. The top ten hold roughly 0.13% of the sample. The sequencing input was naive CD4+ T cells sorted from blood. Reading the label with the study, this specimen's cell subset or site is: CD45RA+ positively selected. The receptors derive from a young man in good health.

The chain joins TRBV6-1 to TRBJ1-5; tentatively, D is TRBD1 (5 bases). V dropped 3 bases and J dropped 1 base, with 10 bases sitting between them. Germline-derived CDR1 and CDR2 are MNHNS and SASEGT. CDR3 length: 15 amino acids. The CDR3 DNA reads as TGTGCCAGCAGTGATTCGGGACGAAGCAATCAGCCCCAGCATTTT. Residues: CASSDSGRSNQPQHF.

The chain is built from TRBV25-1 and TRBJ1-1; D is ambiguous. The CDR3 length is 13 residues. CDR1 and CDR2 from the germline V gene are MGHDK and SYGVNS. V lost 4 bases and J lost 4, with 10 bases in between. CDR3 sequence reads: CASSVFEGTEAFF. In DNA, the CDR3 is TGTGCCAGCAGTGTATTCGAAGGCACTGAAGCTTTCTTT.

The CDR3 coding sequence is TGTGCCAGCAGTGTGGACAGGGTAGCGGTAAGTGAGCAGTTCTTC. Its protein product is CASSVDRVAVSEQFF. V is TRBV7-3 and J is TRBJ2-1, with TRBD1 matching over 8 bases. This CDR3 comprises 15 residues. Germline V CDR1 and CDR2: SGHTA, FQGTGA. V lost 6 bases and J lost 9; bases outside the gene matches: 13.

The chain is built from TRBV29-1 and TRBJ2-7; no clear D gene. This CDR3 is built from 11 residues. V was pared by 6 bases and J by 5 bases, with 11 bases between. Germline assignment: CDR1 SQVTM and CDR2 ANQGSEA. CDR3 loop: CSVGLRHEQYF. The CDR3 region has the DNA TGCAGCGTGGGCCTCCGCCACGAGCAGTACTTC.

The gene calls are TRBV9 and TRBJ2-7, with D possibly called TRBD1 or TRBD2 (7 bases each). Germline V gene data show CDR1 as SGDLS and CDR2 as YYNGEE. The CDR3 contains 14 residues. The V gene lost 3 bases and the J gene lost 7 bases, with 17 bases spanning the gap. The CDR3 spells CASSARAGGGEQYF. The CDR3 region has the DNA TGTGCCAGCAGCGCTCGGGCAGGGGGAGGGGAGCAGTACTTC.

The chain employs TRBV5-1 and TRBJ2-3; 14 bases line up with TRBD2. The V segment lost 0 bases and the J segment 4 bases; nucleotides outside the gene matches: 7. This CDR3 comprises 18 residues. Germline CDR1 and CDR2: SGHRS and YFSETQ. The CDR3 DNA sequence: TGCGCCAGCAGCTTGGAGGGACTAGCGGGAGTCAAGGCAGATACGCAGTATTTT. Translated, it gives CASSLEGLAGVKADTQYF.

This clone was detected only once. The chain's CDR3 is CASSLGGVFNSPLHF. The DNA for the CDR3 is TGTGCCAGCAGTTTGGGGGGGGTTTTCAATTCACCCCTCCACTTT. This chain links TRBV28 with TRBJ1-6; TRBD1 is a possible D gene (5 bases). V was shortened by 3 bases and J by 7 bases, with 13 bases between the two germline ends. This CDR3 is built from 15 residues. The V gene's germline CDR1 is MDHEN and CDR2 SYDVKM.

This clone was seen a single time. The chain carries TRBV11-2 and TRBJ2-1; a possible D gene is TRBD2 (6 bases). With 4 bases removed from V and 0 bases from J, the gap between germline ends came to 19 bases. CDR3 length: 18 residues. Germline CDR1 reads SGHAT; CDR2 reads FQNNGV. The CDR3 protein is CASSSRTRLAFSYNEQFF. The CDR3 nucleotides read TGTGCCAGCAGCTCCCGAACACGCCTAGCGTTCTCCTACAATGAGCAGTTCTTC.

The CDR3 bases are TGCAGCGTTTTGCGGGGGACTCAAACCTCCTATAATTCACCCCTCCACTTT. As protein: CSVLRGTQTSYNSPLHF. The J gene is TRBJ1-6, the V gene TRBV29-1; D possibly corresponds to TRBD1 (5 bases). Germline assignment: CDR1 SQVTM and CDR2 ANQGSEA. V was cut by 5 bases and J by 0 bases, with 17 bases left in between. CDR3 length equals 17 residues. The variable domain in full, completed from reference TRBV29-1 and TRBJ1-6, reads SAVISQKPSRDICQRGTSLTIQCQVDSQVTMMFWYRQQPGQSLTLIATANQGSEATYESGFVIDKFPISRPNLTFSTLTVSNMSPEDSSIYLCSVLRGTQTSYNSPLHFGNGTRLTVT.

CDR3 amino acids: CASTKTGVRVGQYF. CDR3 coding DNA: TGTGCCAGCACCAAGACAGGGGTCCGCGTTGGGCAGTACTTC. The chain employs TRBV28 and TRBJ2-7; TRBD1 aligns across 8 bases. Germline V gene lookup returns CDR1 MDHEN and CDR2 SYDVKM. This CDR3 region has 14 residues. Trimming removed 7 bases from V and 9 bases from J; junction bases left unmatched: 14. The full variable domain, its missing parts supplied by reference TRBV28 and TRBJ2-7, is DVKVTQSSRYLVKRTGEKVFLECVQDMDHENMFWYRQDPGLGLRLIYFSYDVKMKEKGDIPEGYSVSREKKERFSLILESASTNQTSMYLCASTKTGVRVGQYFGPGTRLTVT.

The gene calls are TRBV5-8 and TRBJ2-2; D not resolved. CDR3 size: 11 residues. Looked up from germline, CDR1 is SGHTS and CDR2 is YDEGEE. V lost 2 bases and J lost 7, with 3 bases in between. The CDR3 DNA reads TGTGCCAGCAGCTTCAGCGGGGAGCTGTTTTTT. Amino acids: CASSFSGELFF.

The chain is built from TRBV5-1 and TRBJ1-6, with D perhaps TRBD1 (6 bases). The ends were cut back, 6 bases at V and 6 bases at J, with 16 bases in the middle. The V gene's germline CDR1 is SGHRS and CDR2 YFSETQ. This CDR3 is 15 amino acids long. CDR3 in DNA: TGCGCCAGCACCCTAATCGGACAGTTTAATTCACCCCTCCACTTT. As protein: CASTLIGQFNSPLHF.

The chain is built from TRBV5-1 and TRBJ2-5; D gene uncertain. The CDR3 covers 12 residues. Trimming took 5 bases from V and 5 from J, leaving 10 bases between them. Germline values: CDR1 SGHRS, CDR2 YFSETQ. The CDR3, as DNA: TGCGCCAGCAGTGATGTCGGGGAGACCCAGTACTTC. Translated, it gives CASSDVGETQYF.

CDR3 sequence (DNA): TGTGCCAGCAGCTTAGGACAGGGGGCGTATGAAAAACTGTTTTTT. This encodes CASSLGQGAYEKLFF. V and J are TRBV7-8 and TRBJ1-4; 10 nucleotides align to TRBD1. Germline V gene sequence: CDR1 SGHVS, CDR2 FQNEAQ. The CDR3 extends over 15 amino acids. The ends lost 1 base at V and 6 bases at J; junction bases unmatched: 2.

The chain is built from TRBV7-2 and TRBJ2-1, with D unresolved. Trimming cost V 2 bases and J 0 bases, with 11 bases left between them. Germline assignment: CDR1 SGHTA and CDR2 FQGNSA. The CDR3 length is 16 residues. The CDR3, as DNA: TGTGCCAGCAGCTTAAGCTCCGGAAGCTCCTACAATGAGCAGTTCTTC. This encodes CASSLSSGSSYNEQFF.

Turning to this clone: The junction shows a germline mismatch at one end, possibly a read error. The CDR3 reads CASSRAGGNRYNEQFF. CDR3 nucleotides: TGTGCTAGCAGCCGAGCGGGAGGGAACCGATACAATGAGCAGTTCTTC. This chain links TRBV7-7 with TRBJ2-1; TRBD2 matches at 10 bases. CDR1 and CDR2 from the germline V gene are SSHAT and FNYEAQ (reference sequence). There are 16 residues in the CDR3.

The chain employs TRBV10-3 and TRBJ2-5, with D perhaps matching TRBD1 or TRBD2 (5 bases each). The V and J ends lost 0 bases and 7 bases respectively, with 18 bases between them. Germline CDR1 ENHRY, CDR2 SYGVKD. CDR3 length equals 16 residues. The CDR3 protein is CAISESIGTLGGTQYF. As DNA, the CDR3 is TGTGCCATCAGTGAGTCGATTGGGACCCTCGGAGGGACCCAGTACTTC.

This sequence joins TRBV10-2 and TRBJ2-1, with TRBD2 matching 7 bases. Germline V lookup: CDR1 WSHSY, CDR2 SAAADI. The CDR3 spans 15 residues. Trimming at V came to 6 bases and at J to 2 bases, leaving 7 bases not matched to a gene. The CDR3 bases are TGCGCCAGCAGGAGCGGGGCGATCACCTACAATGAGCAGTTCTTC. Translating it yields CASRSGAITYNEQFF.

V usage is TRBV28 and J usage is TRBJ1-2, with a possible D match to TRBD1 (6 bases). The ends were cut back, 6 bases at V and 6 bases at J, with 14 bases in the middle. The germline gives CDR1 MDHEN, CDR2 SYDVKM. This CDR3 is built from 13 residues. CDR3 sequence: CASRWWAGDGYTF. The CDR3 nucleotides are TGTGCCAGCAGGTGGTGGGCAGGGGATGGCTACACCTTC.

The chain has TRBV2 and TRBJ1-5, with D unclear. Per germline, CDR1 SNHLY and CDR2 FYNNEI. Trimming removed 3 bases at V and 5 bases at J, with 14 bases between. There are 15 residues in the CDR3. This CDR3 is CASSEQPGPDQPQHF. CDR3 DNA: TGTGCCAGCAGTGAGCAGCCGGGTCCGGATCAGCCCCAGCATTTT. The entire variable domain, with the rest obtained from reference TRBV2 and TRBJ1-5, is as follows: EPEVTQTPSHQVTQMGQEVILRCVPISNHLYFYWYRQILGQKVEFLVSFYNNEISEKSEIFDDQFSVERPDGSNFTLKIRSTKLEDSAMYFCASSEQPGPDQPQHFGDGTRLSIL.

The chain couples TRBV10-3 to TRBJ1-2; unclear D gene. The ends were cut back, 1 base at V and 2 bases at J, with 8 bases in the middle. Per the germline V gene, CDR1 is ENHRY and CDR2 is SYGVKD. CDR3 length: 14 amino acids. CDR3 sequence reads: CAISEFGENYGYTF. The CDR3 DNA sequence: TGTGCCATCAGTGAGTTTGGGGAAAACTATGGCTACACCTTC.

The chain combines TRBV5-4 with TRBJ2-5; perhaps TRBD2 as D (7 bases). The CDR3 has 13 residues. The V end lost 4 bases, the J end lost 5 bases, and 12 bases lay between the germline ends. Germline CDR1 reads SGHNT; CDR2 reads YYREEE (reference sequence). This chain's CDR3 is CASSTKGGETQYF. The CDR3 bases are TGTGCCAGCAGCACCAAGGGGGGGGAGACCCAGTACTTC.

CDR3 DNA: TGTGCCAGTAGACGGGACCCGAACACTGAAGCTTTCTTT. It encodes CASRRDPNTEAFF. The J gene is TRBJ1-1, the V gene TRBV19, with D perhaps TRBD1 (5 bases). Germline CDR1 is LNHDA and CDR2 is SQIVND (reference sequence). The CDR3 runs to 13 residues. Trimming left V 6 bases short and J 1 base short, with 9 bases between.

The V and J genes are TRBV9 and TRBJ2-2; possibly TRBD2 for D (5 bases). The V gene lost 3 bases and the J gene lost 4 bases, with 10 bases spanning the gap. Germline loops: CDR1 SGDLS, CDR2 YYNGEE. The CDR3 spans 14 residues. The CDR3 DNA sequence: TGTGCCAGCAGCGCCGACTACTCCACCGGGGAGCTGTTTTTT. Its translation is CASSADYSTGELFF. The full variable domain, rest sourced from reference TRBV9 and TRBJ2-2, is DSGVTQTPKHLITATGQRVTLRCSPRSGDLSVYWYQQSLDQGLQFLIQYYNGEERAKGNILERFSAQQFPDLHSELNLSSLELGDSALYFCASSADYSTGELFFGEGSRLTVL.

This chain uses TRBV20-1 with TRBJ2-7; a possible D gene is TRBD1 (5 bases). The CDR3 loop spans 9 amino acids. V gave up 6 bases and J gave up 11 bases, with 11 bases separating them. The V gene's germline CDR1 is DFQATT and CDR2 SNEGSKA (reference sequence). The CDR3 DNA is TGCAGTGCGGGGCCTCCGGAGTACTTC. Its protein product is CSAGPPEYF.

The CDR3 coding sequence is TGTGCCAGCATTATTCAGGGAGGCGAGCAGTACTTC. Translation: CASIIQGGEQYF. The chain employs TRBV21-1 and TRBJ2-7; the table's D gene call, TRBD2, was not cross checked with the DNA. TRBV21-1 is a pseudogene segment. The CDR3 totals 12 residues.

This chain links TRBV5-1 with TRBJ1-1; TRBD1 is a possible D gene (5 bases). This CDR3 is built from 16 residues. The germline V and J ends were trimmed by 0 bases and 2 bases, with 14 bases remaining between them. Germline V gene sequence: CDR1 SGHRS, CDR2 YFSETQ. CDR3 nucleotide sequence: TGCGCCAGCAGCTTGGGTAAGGGGAACACTAACACTGAAGCTTTCTTT. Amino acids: CASSLGKGNTNTEAFF.

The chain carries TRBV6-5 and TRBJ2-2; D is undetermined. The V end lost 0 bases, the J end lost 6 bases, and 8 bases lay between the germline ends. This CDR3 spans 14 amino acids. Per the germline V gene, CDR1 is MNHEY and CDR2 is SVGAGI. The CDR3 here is CASSYSQRAGELFF. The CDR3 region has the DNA TGTGCCAGCAGTTACTCGCAGCGAGCCGGGGAGCTGTTTTTT.

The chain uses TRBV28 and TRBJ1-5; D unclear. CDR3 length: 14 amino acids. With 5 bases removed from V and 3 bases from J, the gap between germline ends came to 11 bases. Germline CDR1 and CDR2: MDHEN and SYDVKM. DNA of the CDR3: TGTGCCAGCAGTCCCCCATTAGTCAATCAGCCCCAGCATTTT. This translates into CASSPPLVNQPQHF.

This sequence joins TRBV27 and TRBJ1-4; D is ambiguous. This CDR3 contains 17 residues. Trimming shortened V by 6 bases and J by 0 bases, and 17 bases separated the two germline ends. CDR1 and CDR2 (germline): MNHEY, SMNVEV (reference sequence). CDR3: CASSPDRKSATNEKLFF. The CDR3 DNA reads TGTGCCAGCAGCCCGGACCGCAAGAGTGCAACTAATGAAAAACTGTTTTTT.

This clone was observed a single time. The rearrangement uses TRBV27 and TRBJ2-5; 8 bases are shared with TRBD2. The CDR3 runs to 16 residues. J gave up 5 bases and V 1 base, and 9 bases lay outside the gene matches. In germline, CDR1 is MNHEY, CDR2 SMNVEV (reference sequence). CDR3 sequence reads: CASSLFFGGRSETQYF. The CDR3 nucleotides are TGTGCCAGCAGTTTATTCTTTGGCGGGAGGTCGGAGACCCAGTACTTC.

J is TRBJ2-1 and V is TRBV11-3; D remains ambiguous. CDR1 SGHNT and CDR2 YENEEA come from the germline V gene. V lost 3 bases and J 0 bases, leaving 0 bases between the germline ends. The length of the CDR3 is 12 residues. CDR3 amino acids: CASSFSYNEQFF. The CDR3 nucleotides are TGTGCCAGCAGCTTCTCCTACAATGAGCAGTTCTTC.